This T cell receptor (beta chain) was identified during a study of cytomegalovirus exposure and HLA in healthy donors. Study context: There were approximately 85 million unique TCRs (from HLA-typed donors) in an early data release.

A remark on this clone: The antigen is undetermined.

The PCR used 60 Vbeta and 13 Jbeta primers. Profiled with immunoSEQ multiplex PCR; TCRdb holds only in-frame clones, not every one. Of about 130,000 clones listed, around 73% are singletons. Study-level points and caveats: There were reportedly fewer N-insertions in an Asian-associated ancestry cluster than the approximately 670-donor mean, in a later analysis. Segments of the TCR beta V type were, in most cases, productive about 90% or about 30% of the time in an earlier analysis.

Looked up from germline, CDR1 is MNHEY and CDR2 is SVGAGI. The CDR3 loop spans 14 amino acids. After removal of 6 bases from V and 2 bases from J, the junction contained 2 bases not matched to a gene. Sequenced material: PBMCs. The chain employs TRBV6-5 and TRBJ2-7; 12 nucleotides match TRBD1. This clonotype was obtained from a man aged 45-60 years in good health and CMV-seronegative. The DNA for the CDR3 is TGTGCCAGCAGACGGGACAGGGGGCCCTACGAGCAGTACTTC. Encoded protein: CASRRDRGPYEQYF.